The clone carrying this T cell receptor beta chain was found once. With V trimmed by 3 bases and J by 1 base, 8 bases remained unmatched. CDR3 length equals 17 residues. Germline CDR1 SNHLY, CDR2 FYNNEI. Primers: 60 Vbeta forward and 13 Jbeta reverse. Generated by immunoSEQ multiplex PCR, the TCRdb table keeps only in-frame clones and is missing some. The table includes under 150,000 clones, roughly 82% detected once. These data are taken from a study of cytomegalovirus exposure and HLA in healthy donors. The specimen was PBMCs. The V call is TRBV2, the J call TRBJ1-1; 10 positions agree with TRBD1. This clonotype was sampled from a boy aged 5 to 17 in good health and CMV-seronegative. CDR3 in amino acids: CASSDWGQGSRNTEAFF. CDR3 DNA: TGTGCCAGCAGTGATTGGGGACAGGGGTCGCGGAACACTGAAGCTTTCTTT. Supplemented by reference TRBV2 and TRBJ1-1, the full variable domain reads EPEVTQTPSHQVTQMGQEVILRCVPISNHLYFYWYRQILGQKVEFLVSFYNNEISEKSEIFDDQFSVERPDGSNFTLKIRSTKLEDSAMYFCASSDWGQGSRNTEAFFGQGTRLTVV.